The table lists the clone carrying this TCR beta chain with a few counts. This specimen belongs to a study of CD8 T cells in ankylosing spondylitis. MiXCR, run by TCRdb on the 5' RACE reads, gives a single entry per CDR3 protein. Among around 340,000 distinct CDR3 sequences listed, approximately 15% were seen once. The CDR3 spans 11 residues. V dropped 3 bases and J dropped 10 bases, with 6 bases sitting between them. Germline assignment: CDR1 LGHDT and CDR2 YNNKEL (reference sequence). The chain couples TRBV3-1 to TRBJ2-2; D is uncertain. Material: blood, either unsorted or a sorted T cell fraction (not recorded which). The TCR was taken from a male donor with ankylosing spondylitis or in good health (not recorded which). CDR3 nucleotides: TGTGCCAGCAGCCAGGTACAGGAGCTGTTTTTT. This gives the protein CASSQVQELFF.